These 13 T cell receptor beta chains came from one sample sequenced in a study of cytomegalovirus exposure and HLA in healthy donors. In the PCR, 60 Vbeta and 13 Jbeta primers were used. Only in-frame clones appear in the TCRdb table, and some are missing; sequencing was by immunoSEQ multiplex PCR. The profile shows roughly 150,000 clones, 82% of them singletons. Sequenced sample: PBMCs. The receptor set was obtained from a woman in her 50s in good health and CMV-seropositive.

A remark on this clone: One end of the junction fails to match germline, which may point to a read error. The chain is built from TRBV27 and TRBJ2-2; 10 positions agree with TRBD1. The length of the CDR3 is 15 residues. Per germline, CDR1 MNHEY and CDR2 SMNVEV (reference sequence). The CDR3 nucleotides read TGTGCCAGCAGTAGACAGGGGGCGACGACCGGGGAGCTGTCTTTT. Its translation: CASSRQGATTGELSF.

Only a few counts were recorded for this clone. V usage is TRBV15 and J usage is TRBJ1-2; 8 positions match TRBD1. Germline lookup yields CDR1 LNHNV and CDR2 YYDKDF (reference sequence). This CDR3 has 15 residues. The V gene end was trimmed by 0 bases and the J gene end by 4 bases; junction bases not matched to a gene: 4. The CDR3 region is CATSRDLGTGYGYTF. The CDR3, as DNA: TGTGCCACCAGCAGAGATCTAGGGACAGGCTATGGCTACACCTTC.

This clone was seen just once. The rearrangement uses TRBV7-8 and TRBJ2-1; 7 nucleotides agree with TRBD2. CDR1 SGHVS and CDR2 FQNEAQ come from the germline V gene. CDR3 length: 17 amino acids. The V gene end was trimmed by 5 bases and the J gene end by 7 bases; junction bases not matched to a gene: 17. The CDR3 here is CASSLPRARGMANEQFF. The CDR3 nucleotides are TGTGCCAGCAGCCTCCCCCGGGCGCGGGGGATGGCGAATGAGCAGTTCTTC. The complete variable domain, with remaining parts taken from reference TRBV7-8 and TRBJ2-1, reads GAGVSQSPRYKVAKRGQDVALRCDPISGHVSLFWYQQALGQGPEFLTYFQNEAQLDKSGLPSDRFFAERPEGSVSTLKIQRTQQEDSAVYLCASSLPRARGMANEQFFGPGTRLTVL.

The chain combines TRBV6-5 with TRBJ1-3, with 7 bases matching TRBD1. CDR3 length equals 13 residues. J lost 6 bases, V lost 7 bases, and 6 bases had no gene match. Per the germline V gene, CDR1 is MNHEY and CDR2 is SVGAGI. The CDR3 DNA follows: TGTGCCAGCACCTCCGGGACAGTAAACACCATATATTTT. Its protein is CASTSGTVNTIYF.

The CDR3 region has the DNA TGTGCCAGCAGCCAAGATAATCCCCAGGACTCTCCCTTGCTGGATCAGCCCCAGCATTTT. It codes for CASSQDNPQDSPLLDQPQHF. This rearrangement joins TRBV4-2 to TRBJ1-5; D is unresolved. CDR1 is LGHNA and CDR2 is YNFKEQ in the germline V gene. There are 20 residues in the CDR3. Trimming took 0 bases from V and 5 from J, leaving 26 bases between them.

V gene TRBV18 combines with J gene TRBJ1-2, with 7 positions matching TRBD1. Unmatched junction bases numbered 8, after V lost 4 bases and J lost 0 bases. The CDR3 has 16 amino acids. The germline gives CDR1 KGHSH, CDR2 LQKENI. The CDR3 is CASSQDRSISNYGYTF. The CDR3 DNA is TGTGCCAGCTCACAGGACAGGTCTATTTCTAACTATGGCTACACCTTC.

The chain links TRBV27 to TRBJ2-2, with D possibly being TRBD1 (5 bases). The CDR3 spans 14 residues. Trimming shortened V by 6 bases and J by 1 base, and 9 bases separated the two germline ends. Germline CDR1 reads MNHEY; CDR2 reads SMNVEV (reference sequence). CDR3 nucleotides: TGTGCCAGCAGCCAGGACATGAACACCGGGGAGCTGTTTTTT. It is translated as CASSQDMNTGELFF.

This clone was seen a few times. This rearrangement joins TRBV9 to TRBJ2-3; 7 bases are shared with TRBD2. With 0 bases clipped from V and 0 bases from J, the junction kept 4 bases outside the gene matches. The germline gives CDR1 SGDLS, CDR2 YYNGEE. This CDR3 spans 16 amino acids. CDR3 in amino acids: CASSVVVGGSTDTQYF. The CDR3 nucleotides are TGTGCCAGCAGCGTAGTGGTGGGGGGGAGCACAGATACGCAGTATTTT.

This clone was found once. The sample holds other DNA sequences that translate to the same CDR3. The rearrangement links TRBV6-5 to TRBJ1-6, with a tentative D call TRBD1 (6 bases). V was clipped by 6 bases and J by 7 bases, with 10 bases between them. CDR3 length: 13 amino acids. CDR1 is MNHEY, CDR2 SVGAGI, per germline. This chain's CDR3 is CASSRQANSPLHF. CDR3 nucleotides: TGTGCCAGCAGCCGACAGGCAAATTCACCCCTCCACTTT.

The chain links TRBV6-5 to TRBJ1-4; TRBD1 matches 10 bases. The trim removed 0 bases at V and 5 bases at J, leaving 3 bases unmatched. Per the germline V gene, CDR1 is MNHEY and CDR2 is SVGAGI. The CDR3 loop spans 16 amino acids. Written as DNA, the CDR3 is TGTGCCAGCAGTTACTCCCGGGACAGGGGAAATGAAAAACTGTTTTTT. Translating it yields CASSYSRDRGNEKLFF.

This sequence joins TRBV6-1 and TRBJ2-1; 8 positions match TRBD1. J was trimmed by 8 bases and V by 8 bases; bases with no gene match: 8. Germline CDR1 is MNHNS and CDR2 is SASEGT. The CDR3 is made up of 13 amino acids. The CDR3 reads CASQTGVGDEQFF. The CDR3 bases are TGTGCCAGCCAGACAGGGGTGGGAGATGAGCAGTTCTTC.

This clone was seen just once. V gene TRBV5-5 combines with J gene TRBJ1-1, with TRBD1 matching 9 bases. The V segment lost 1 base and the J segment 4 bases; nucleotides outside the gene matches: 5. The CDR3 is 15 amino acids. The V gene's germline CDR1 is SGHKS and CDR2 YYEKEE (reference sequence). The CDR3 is CASSLRGQGATEAFF. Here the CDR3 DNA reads TGTGCCAGCAGCTTGAGGGGACAGGGCGCCACTGAAGCTTTCTTT.

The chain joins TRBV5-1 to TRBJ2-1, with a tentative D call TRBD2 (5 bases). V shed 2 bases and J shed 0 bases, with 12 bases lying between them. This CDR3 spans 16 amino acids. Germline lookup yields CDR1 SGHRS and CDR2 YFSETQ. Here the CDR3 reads CASSFQRTSSYNEQFF. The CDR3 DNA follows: TGCGCCAGCAGCTTTCAGCGGACGAGCTCCTACAATGAGCAGTTCTTC.